This record looks at one T cell receptor beta chain sequence and its context. Generated by immunoSEQ multiplex PCR, the TCRdb table keeps only in-frame clones and is missing some. The profile shows around 720,000 clones, 60% to 75% of them singletons. The study separated CD4+ cells into CD45RA+ naive and CD45RA-negative memory subsets. The CDR3 loop spans 13 amino acids. Germline-derived CDR1 and CDR2 are SGHKS and YYEKEE (reference sequence). Trimming left V 3 bases short and J 4 bases short, with 10 bases between. The data belong to a study of shared clonotypes between healthy human individuals. Study at large: CD4 naive cells filled three plates per donor, CD4 memory three, CD8 naive two and CD8 memory one.

This sequence was found in a woman under 40 in good health. Sample: memory CD4+ T cells sorted from blood. The subset here: CD45RA-negative fraction. The chain has TRBV5-5 and TRBJ1-1, with a weak D call TRBD1 (6 bases). CDR3 DNA sequence: TGTGCCAGCAGCTGGGGGACAAGCACTGAAGCTTTCTTT. Its protein is CASSWGTSTEAFF.